This T cell receptor (beta chain) was identified in a study of blood T cell repertoires in COVID-19 (dated by TCRdb to the early 2020s). For the study in its entirety: Collaborator samples came from the United States, Italy and Spain and covered acute and convalescent phases of COVID-19. Subjects who had been exposed to COVID-19, were actively infected with it, or had recovered from it provided the deeply sampled blood TCRbeta repertoires that made up the dataset. The prospective study material was composed of cDNA or gDNA derived from T cells, B-cell-depleted T cells, or PBMCs. Where available, HLA class I and class II types were obtained from metadata supplied by the sample provider rather than from assay-based typing. The repertoires were released in a freely available public database meant as a resource for research on the immune response to SARS-CoV-2. A de-identified subject ID, COVID-19 status, age in years and sex were almost always included in the sample metadata. The samples were drawn from two sources: the first 160 participants of the ongoing ImmuneRACE study, and over 1,000 subjects contributed by 6 global collaborators.

TCRbeta CDR3 regions were amplified from genomic DNA by means of the immunoSEQ Assay, a bias-controlled multiplex PCR. As for the authors' bioinformatics: The number of nucleated cells in each sample was estimated from the amplification of reference gene primers within the assay. To quantify the absolute abundance of each unique TCRbeta CDR3 rearrangement, sequence reads were collapsed and filtered. For each sample, productive Simpson clonality was calculated by taking the square root of Simpson's diversity index across productive rearrangements. Not all clones reach the TCRdb copy of this immuneACCESS table, which keeps in-frame sequences only. Checked studies attribute under half of the gap to unresolved V genes and leave the rest unexplained. Clone size and the V and J calls come from that table; the DNA yielded D and trimming. Within this sample are roughly 6,700 clones, with over 75% of them counted one time only. The ten largest clones take up roughly 23% of the sample.

Regarding this clone: What this receptor recognizes is not known. Per-base qualities were not stored, and no clone one base away is much larger.

The collaborating institutions used their own protocols to collect whole blood in K2EDTA tubes. For TCRbeta analysis, collaborator samples were shipped as frozen whole blood, as isolated PBMCs, or as DNA extracted from either sample type. What the work shows at the level of the full study, not this receptor alone: How much clinical and demographic metadata was included differed by source and by participant, and the metadata was provided uncurated.

Measured from the cysteine to the phenylalanine, the CDR3 is 15 residues long. The DNA shown is the 45-base CDR3, in frame from base 1. Based on the germline V gene, the CDR1 and CDR2 sequences are SGDLS and YYNGEE. Germline trimming amounts to 7 bases on V and 7 bases on J, with 12 as the count of junction bases outside the gene matches. The receptor was isolated from a human donor in a cohort sampled during active COVID-19. Sequenced input: peripheral blood. Here the chain combines TRBV9 and TRBJ1-2, and 11 junctional nucleotides match TRBD1. DNA sequence: TGTGCCAGCTCAGAACAGGACAGGGGGCATTTTGGCTACACCTTC. This encodes CASSEQDRGHFGYTF.